Listed here are 13 T cell receptor beta chains from one sample, sequenced in a study of blood T cell repertoires in COVID-19. Data came from immunoSEQ multiplex PCR; TCRdb stores just in-frame clones and leaves some out. The sample contains 100,000 to 130,000 clones, about 91% of which appear only once. The sample was peripheral blood. All receptors derive from a man between 50 and 59 years old with active or convalescent COVID-19.

This clone has at least ten counts. V usage is TRBV7-9 and J usage is TRBJ1-1; no clear D gene. Trimming pared 5 bases from V and 1 base from J, leaving 14 bases between. From germline, CDR1 is SEHNR and CDR2 FQNEAQ (reference sequence). This CDR3 has 15 amino acids. The DNA for the CDR3 is TGTGCCAGCAGCCCCCCCATACCAGGGAACACTGAAGCTTTCTTT. It specifies CASSPPIPGNTEAFF.

This rearrangement joins TRBV28 to TRBJ2-7, with no clear D. The CDR3 contains 13 residues. Trimming stripped 4 bases from V and 0 bases from J, with 7 bases between. Germline CDR1 and CDR2: MDHEN and SYDVKM. This CDR3 reads CASSWPHSYEQYF. The CDR3 region has the DNA TGTGCCAGCAGTTGGCCTCACTCCTACGAGCAGTACTTC.

This clone showed up just once. The chain carries TRBV6-5 and TRBJ1-1; 7 nucleotides agree with TRBD1. Germline CDR1 MNHEY, CDR2 SVGAGI. J lost 5 bases, V lost 4 bases, and 13 bases had no gene match. The CDR3 has 16 residues. CDR3 bases: TGTGCCAGCAGTTTCCCGCATACAGGGGTGGGAACTGAAGCTTTCTTT. Its translation: CASSFPHTGVGTEAFF.

The rearrangement links TRBV27 to TRBJ2-1; D might be TRBD1 (5 bases). CDR1 and CDR2 from the germline V gene are MNHEY and SMNVEV (reference sequence). V lost 11 bases and J lost 7, with 18 bases in between. This CDR3 has 13 amino acids. CDR3: CAGCPGKGNEQFF. The CDR3 coding sequence is TGTGCCGGCTGTCCGGGCAAGGGGAATGAGCAGTTCTTC.

The CDR3 DNA is TGCAGCGCCTTCCGGGACATGGACTACGAGCAGTACTTC. It codes for CSAFRDMDYEQYF. The rearrangement uses TRBV29-1 and TRBJ2-7; D may be TRBD1 (6 bases). The V and J ends lost 7 bases and 3 bases respectively, with 16 bases between them. CDR1 is SQVTM and CDR2 is ANQGSEA in the germline V gene. There are 13 residues in the CDR3.

The V call is TRBV2, the J call TRBJ2-7; no clear D. There are 16 residues in the CDR3. Trimming stripped 4 bases from V and 0 bases from J, with 16 bases between. Germline V gene data show CDR1 as SNHLY and CDR2 as FYNNEI. The CDR3 DNA reads TGTGCCAGCAGTGTTTACCAGGTATACGGCTCCTACGAGCAGTACTTC. Translated: CASSVYQVYGSYEQYF.

This chain connects TRBV3-1 (or the pseudogene TRBV3-2) to TRBJ1-2; perhaps TRBD1 as D (5 bases). V lost 1 base to trimming and J lost 4 bases, with 16 bases between them. This CDR3 has 16 residues. Germline loops: CDR1 LGHDT, CDR2 YNNKEL (reference sequence). The CDR3 loop is CASSQGSGQGIYGYTF. The CDR3 DNA sequence: TGTGCCAGCAGCCAAGGAAGTGGACAAGGGATCTATGGCTACACCTTC.

The chain joins TRBV5-1 to TRBJ1-1; TRBD1 matches 7 bases. The CDR3 totals 13 residues. V was pared by 2 bases and J by 4 bases, with 2 bases of the junction left unmatched. Looked up from germline, CDR1 is SGHRS and CDR2 is YFSETQ. CDR3 region: CASSFRQGTEAFF. CDR3 DNA: TGCGCCAGCAGCTTCAGACAGGGCACTGAAGCTTTCTTT.

V and J are TRBV5-1 and TRBJ2-1; no clear D. The CDR3 totals 12 residues. Germline lookup yields CDR1 SGHRS and CDR2 YFSETQ. Trimming removed 3 bases at V and 8 bases at J, with 9 bases between. Here the CDR3 reads CASSSLEDEQFF. For the CDR3, the DNA is TGCGCCAGCAGCTCCTTAGAAGATGAGCAGTTCTTC.

CDR3 in DNA: TGTGCCAGCATCGATAGCGGGGCCGCCTACAATGAGCAGTTCTTC. Translated: CASIDSGAAYNEQFF. The chain recombines TRBV7-9 with TRBJ2-1; 8 nucleotides line up with TRBD2. This CDR3 region has 15 residues. Germline CDR1 and CDR2: SEHNR and FQNEAQ (reference sequence). Trimming cost V 7 bases and J 2 bases; bases outside gene matches: 7.

The chain couples TRBV19 to TRBJ2-3; the match to TRBD2 covers 7 bases. This CDR3 contains 12 residues. The germline CDR1 and CDR2 sequences are LNHDA and SQIVND (reference sequence). V lost 11 bases, J lost 2 bases, and 4 bases stayed unmatched. The CDR3 spells CACRDYTDTQYF. CDR3 DNA: TGTGCCTGCCGGGACTACACAGATACGCAGTATTTT. The full variable domain, in which reference TRBV19 and TRBJ2-3 provide the parts outside the CDR3, is DGGITQSPKYLFRKEGQNVTLSCEQNLNHDAMYWYRQDPGQGLRLIYYSQIVNDFQKGDIAEGYSVSREKKESFPLTVTSAQKNPTAFYLCACRDYTDTQYFGPGTRLTVL.

This sequence joins TRBV19 and TRBJ1-5, with 8 bases identical to TRBD1. Trimming at V came to 5 bases and at J to 6 bases, leaving 3 bases not matched to a gene. Germline-derived CDR1 and CDR2 are LNHDA and SQIVND (reference sequence). CDR3 size: 13 residues. CDR3 region: CASSGQGTQPQHF. The CDR3 region has the DNA TGTGCCAGTAGTGGACAGGGTACTCAGCCCCAGCATTTT.

This sequence joins TRBV27 and TRBJ2-1; the match to TRBD1 covers 7 bases. Germline V gives CDR1 MNHEY, CDR2 SMNVEV (reference sequence). CDR3 size: 16 residues. J was trimmed by 2 bases and V by 3 bases; bases with no gene match: 7. The DNA for the CDR3 is TGTGCCAGCAGTTTGTATCCCGGGACAGCCTACAATGAGCAGTTCTTC. It specifies CASSLYPGTAYNEQFF.